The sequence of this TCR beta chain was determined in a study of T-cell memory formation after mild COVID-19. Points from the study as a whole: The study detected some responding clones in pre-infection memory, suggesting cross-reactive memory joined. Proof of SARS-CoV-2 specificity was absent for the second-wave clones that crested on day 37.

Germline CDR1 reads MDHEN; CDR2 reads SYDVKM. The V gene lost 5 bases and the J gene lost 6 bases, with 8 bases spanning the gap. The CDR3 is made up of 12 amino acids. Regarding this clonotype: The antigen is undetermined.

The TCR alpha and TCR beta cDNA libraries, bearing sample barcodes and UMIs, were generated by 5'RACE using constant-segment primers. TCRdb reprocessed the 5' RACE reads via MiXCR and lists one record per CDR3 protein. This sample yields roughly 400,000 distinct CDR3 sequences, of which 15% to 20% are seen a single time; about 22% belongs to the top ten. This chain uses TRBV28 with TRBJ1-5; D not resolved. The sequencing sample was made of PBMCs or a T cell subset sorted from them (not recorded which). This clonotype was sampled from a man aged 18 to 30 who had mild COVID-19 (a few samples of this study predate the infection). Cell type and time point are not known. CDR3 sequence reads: CASSHTIQPQHF. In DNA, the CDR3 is TGTGCCAGCAGTCATACCATTCAGCCCCAGCATTTT.